The next 27 T cell receptor beta chains were all read from a single sample in a study of blood T cell repertoires in COVID-19. Here immunoSEQ multiplex PCR was the method, and the copy in TCRdb shows in-frame clones only, minus some. The profile shows over 150,000 clones, 85% to 90% of them singletons. The sequencing input was peripheral blood. The receptors stem from a man aged 45-65 years who had recovered from COVID-19.

The chain is built from TRBV28 and TRBJ1-1, with D unclear. Germline values: CDR1 MDHEN, CDR2 SYDVKM. Trimming left V 1 base short and J 5 bases short, with 14 bases between. The CDR3 spans 15 residues. CDR3 DNA sequence: TGTGCCAGCAGTTTATCGTTCGGGTTGCGGACTGAAGCTTTCTTT. Protein product: CASSLSFGLRTEAFF.

The rearrangement uses TRBV18 and TRBJ2-5; D not resolved. The CDR3 length is 14 residues. The ends were cut back, 0 bases at V and 5 bases at J, with 10 bases in the middle. Germline loops: CDR1 KGHSH, CDR2 LQKENI. The CDR3 reads CASSPPYPPETQYF. The CDR3 DNA reads as TGTGCCAGCTCACCACCCTATCCTCCCGAGACCCAGTACTTC.

The rearrangement joins TRBV6-2 or TRBV6-3 to TRBJ1-4; D call uncertain. Germline V gene sequence: CDR1 MNHEY, CDR2 SVGEGT. V gave up 2 bases and J gave up 3 bases, with 13 bases separating them. This CDR3 is built from 16 residues. The CDR3, as DNA: TGTGCCAGCAGTTACCCTGCGGTGGTCCCTAATGAAAAACTGTTTTTT. This codes for CASSYPAVVPNEKLFF.

This clone was counted only a few times. V and J are TRBV7-3 and TRBJ1-6; 10 bases match TRBD1. The CDR3 extends over 15 amino acids. Germline V lookup: CDR1 SGHTA, CDR2 FQGTGA. V lost 5 bases to trimming and J lost 10 bases; unmatched junction nucleotides: 8. CDR3 in DNA: TGTGCCAGCAGCCAACCGACAGGGGGCGGCTCACCCCTCCACTTT. The encoded protein is CASSQPTGGGSPLHF.

This chain joins TRBV7-2 and TRBJ1-6, with 8 positions matching TRBD1. V lost 3 bases and J lost 5; bases outside the gene matches: 3. Germline CDR1 reads SGHTA; CDR2 reads FQGNSA. The CDR3 sequence is 15 residues long. The DNA of the CDR3 is TGTGCCAGCAGCTTGACAGGGGCCGATAATTCACCCCTCCACTTT. This sequence encodes CASSLTGADNSPLHF. The whole variable domain, filled in from reference TRBV7-2 and TRBJ1-6, reads GAGVSQSPSNKVTEKGKDVELRCDPISGHTALYWYRQSLGQGLEFLIYFQGNSAPDKSGLPSDRFSAERTGGSVSTLTIQRTQQEDSAVYLCASSLTGADNSPLHFGNGTRLTVT.

The chain recombines TRBV27 with TRBJ2-1, with TRBD2 identical over 9 bases. The ends lost 5 bases at V and 10 bases at J; junction bases unmatched: 6. The CDR3 has 13 residues. The germline V gene encodes CDR1 MNHEY and CDR2 SMNVEV (reference sequence). The CDR3 here is CASSIQRGEEQFF. The CDR3, as DNA: TGTGCCAGCAGTATTCAGCGGGGGGAAGAGCAGTTCTTC.

The V and J genes are TRBV5-1 and TRBJ1-2, with 9 bases lining up with TRBD1. V shed 4 bases, J shed 6 bases, and the junction held 4 bases outside the gene matches. The CDR3 spans 13 residues. Germline V gene data show CDR1 as SGHRS and CDR2 as YFSETQ. CDR3 loop: CASSGQGPDGYTF. DNA of the CDR3: TGCGCCAGCAGCGGACAGGGGCCTGATGGCTACACCTTC.

The gene calls are TRBV19 and TRBJ2-1; 14 bases fit TRBD2. The trim removed 4 bases at V and 10 bases at J, leaving 6 bases unmatched. Germline V gene sequence: CDR1 LNHDA, CDR2 SQIVND (reference sequence). The CDR3 has 15 residues. The CDR3 reads CASSTGTSGSREQFF. The CDR3 DNA follows: TGTGCCAGTAGTACCGGGACTAGCGGGAGTCGGGAGCAGTTCTTC.

This clone was found a few times. As DNA, the CDR3 is TGCGCCAGCCCTACGGGACAGGGCAATCAGCCCCAGCATTTT. Translating it yields CASPTGQGNQPQHF. V usage is TRBV5-1 and J usage is TRBJ1-5; TRBD1 matches at 8 bases. This CDR3 is 14 amino acids long. CDR1 SGHRS and CDR2 YFSETQ come from the germline V gene. V lost 7 bases, J lost 2 bases, and 5 bases stayed unmatched.

The J gene is TRBJ1-6, the V gene TRBV9, with 7 bases aligning to TRBD1. V lost 3 bases to trimming and J lost 3 bases; unmatched junction nucleotides: 3. In germline, CDR1 is SGDLS, CDR2 YYNGEE. The CDR3 extends over 15 amino acids. In DNA, the CDR3 is TGTGCCAGCAGCGCGCAGGGGGGCTATAATTCACCCCTCCACTTT. Its translation is CASSAQGGYNSPLHF.

The rearrangement links TRBV7-3 to TRBJ2-1; possibly TRBD2 for D (7 bases). Trimming left V 5 bases short and J 8 bases short, with 19 bases between. Germline values: CDR1 SGHTA, CDR2 FQGTGA. The CDR3 contains 15 residues. CDR3 DNA sequence: TGTGCCAGCAGCCCCGTTGGGGGGGCAGGAGATGAGCAGTTCTTC. Residues: CASSPVGGAGDEQFF.

A single count supports this clone. The CDR3: CASSPGQGSPLHF. The DNA of the CDR3 is TGTGCCAGCAGTCCGGGACAGGGTTCACCCCTCCACTTT. V is TRBV9 and J is TRBJ1-6, with 9 bases lining up with TRBD1. After removal of 5 bases from V and 9 bases from J, the junction contained 3 bases not matched to a gene. The CDR3 has 13 amino acids. CDR1 and CDR2 (germline): SGDLS, YYNGEE.

This CDR3 is CASSLTVGESQYF. The CDR3 nucleotides read TGTGCCAGCAGCTTAACGGTCGGGGAGTCCCAGTACTTC. J is TRBJ2-5 and V is TRBV7-3; tentatively, D is TRBD2 (5 bases). Germline V gene lookup returns CDR1 SGHTA and CDR2 FQGTGA. V was cut by 0 bases and J by 9 bases, with 11 bases left in between. This CDR3 has 13 amino acids.

The rearrangement joins TRBV4-3 to TRBJ2-3, with a weak D call TRBD2 (6 bases). Trimming cost V 1 base and J 1 base, with 6 bases left between them. The CDR3 spans 14 residues. The germline CDR1 and CDR2 sequences are LGHNA and YSLEER. In nucleotides, the CDR3 is TGCGCCAGCAGCCAAGTAGCGGGCACAGATACGCAGTATTTT. This sequence encodes CASSQVAGTDTQYF.

This clone was seen a few times. The chain has TRBV6-5 and TRBJ2-1; D might be TRBD2 (6 bases). CDR1 is MNHEY and CDR2 is SVGAGI in the germline V gene. CDR3 length equals 16 residues. Trimming took 0 bases from V and 0 from J, leaving 9 bases between them. The CDR3 DNA is TGTGCCAGCAGTTACTCTGGAGGGGTCTCCTACAATGAGCAGTTCTTC. It is translated as CASSYSGGVSYNEQFF.

This chain links TRBV7-8 with TRBJ2-1; 7 bases match TRBD1. The ends lost 5 bases at V and 3 bases at J; junction bases unmatched: 13. The CDR3 extends over 17 amino acids. Germline assignment: CDR1 SGHVS and CDR2 FQNEAQ. In DNA, the CDR3 is TGTGCCAGCAGCCCAAACCGAAACAGGGGCGACTACAATGAGCAGTTCTTC. Translating gives CASSPNRNRGDYNEQFF.

This clone was counted a single time. The chain joins TRBV5-1 to TRBJ1-2; D gene ambiguous. Per germline, CDR1 SGHRS and CDR2 YFSETQ. With 0 bases removed from V and 7 bases from J, the gap between germline ends came to 13 bases. This CDR3 is built from 14 residues. The DNA of the CDR3 is TGCGCCAGCAGCTTGGTTCCGGACTACCCTGGCTACACCTTC. Protein sequence: CASSLVPDYPGYTF.

This chain connects TRBV19 to TRBJ2-5; TRBD2 matches 7 bases. The V gene end was trimmed by 1 base and the J gene end by 2 bases; junction bases not matched to a gene: 4. The CDR3 spans 15 residues. Germline V CDR1 and CDR2: LNHDA, SQIVND (reference sequence). The CDR3 region is CASSIGGGLQETQYF. DNA for the CDR3: TGTGCCAGTAGTATAGGGGGGGGACTTCAAGAGACCCAGTACTTC.

This rearrangement joins TRBV4-1 to TRBJ2-7; 8 nucleotides align to TRBD2. V dropped 1 base and J dropped 2; count of bases not matched to a gene: 7. CDR1 MGHRA and CDR2 YSYEKL come from the germline V gene. The CDR3 is 16 amino acids. CDR3 sequence: CASSQVGSGGPYEQYF. CDR3 nucleotides: TGCGCCAGCAGCCAAGTTGGGTCGGGAGGGCCCTACGAGCAGTACTTC.

V and J are TRBV9 and TRBJ2-3; TRBD1 matches at 11 bases. Trimming removed 5 bases from V and 1 base from J; junction bases left unmatched: 6. Germline CDR1 and CDR2: SGDLS and YYNGEE. The CDR3 contains 16 residues. The CDR3 loop is CASSQGTGGGTDTQYF. The CDR3 DNA reads as TGTGCCAGCAGTCAAGGGACAGGGGGAGGCACAGATACGCAGTATTTT.

J is TRBJ1-4 and V is TRBV21-1; the D segment call TRBD1 is taken from the table without a DNA check. TRBV21-1 counts as a pseudogene. CDR3 length: 16 residues. The CDR3 protein is CASSLPRQGSILQLFF. The CDR3 nucleotides are TGTGCCAGCAGCTTACCACGACAGGGGAGTATATTACAACTGTTTTTT.

This clone was counted once. The chain links TRBV28 to TRBJ2-7, with D perhaps TRBD2 (6 bases). The CDR3 sequence is 16 residues long. V was pared by 6 bases and J by 0 bases, with 18 bases between. Germline CDR1 is MDHEN and CDR2 is SYDVKM. The CDR3 region is CASRPRGAQSSYEQYF. In nucleotides, the CDR3 is TGTGCCAGCAGGCCTCGCGGGGCCCAAAGCTCCTACGAGCAGTACTTC.

Of note for this clone: In the same sample, other DNA sequences code for this CDR3. The chain is built from TRBV20-1 and TRBJ1-1, with TRBD1 as a possible D gene (5 bases). In germline, CDR1 is DFQATT, CDR2 SNEGSKA (reference sequence). CDR3 length equals 13 residues. V gave up 3 bases and J gave up 3 bases, with 11 bases separating them. CDR3 DNA: TGCAGTGCTAGTCTAGGCAGGGACACTGAAGCTTTCTTT. This sequence encodes CSASLGRDTEAFF.

The chain couples TRBV27 to TRBJ2-7; 11 bases agree with TRBD1. After removal of 2 bases from V and 3 bases from J, the junction contained 3 bases not matched to a gene. Germline V gene lookup returns CDR1 MNHEY and CDR2 SMNVEV (reference sequence). This CDR3 region has 15 residues. The CDR3: CASSLLGQGDYEQYF. In nucleotides, the CDR3 is TGTGCCAGCAGTTTACTGGGACAGGGGGACTACGAGCAGTACTTC.

The V gene is TRBV19, the J gene TRBJ2-7; 7 nucleotides align to TRBD2. This CDR3 contains 15 residues. Germline CDR1 LNHDA, CDR2 SQIVND (reference sequence). J lost 3 bases, V lost 1 base, and 6 bases had no gene match. The CDR3 DNA reads as TGTGCCAGTAGTATAGTGGACGCGGGGGACTACGAGCAGTACTTC. This gives the protein CASSIVDAGDYEQYF. The full variable domain, with the rest looked up from reference TRBV19 and TRBJ2-7, is DGGITQSPKYLFRKEGQNVTLSCEQNLNHDAMYWYRQDPGQGLRLIYYSQIVNDFQKGDIAEGYSVSREKKESFPLTVTSAQKNPTAFYLCASSIVDAGDYEQYFGPGTRLTVT.

This chain connects TRBV7-8 to TRBJ2-5, with 8 bases lining up with TRBD1. The CDR3 covers 15 residues. Germline trimming cut 5 bases from V and 4 bases from J; bases unmatched to any gene: 9. Germline V CDR1 and CDR2: SGHVS, FQNEAQ. CDR3 residues: CASSATGGHPETQYF. The DNA of the CDR3 is TGTGCCAGCAGCGCAACAGGGGGTCATCCAGAGACCCAGTACTTC.

The chain employs TRBV6-5 and TRBJ2-4; no clear D gene. CDR1 and CDR2 from the germline V gene are MNHEY and SVGAGI. V gave up 11 bases and J gave up 0 bases, with 11 bases separating them. CDR3 length: 13 amino acids. CDR3 nucleotide sequence: TGTGCCCGCTTCTTACTAGCCAAAAACATTCAGTACTTC. As protein: CARFLLAKNIQYF.